This TCR beta chain was sequenced during a study of vaccination effects on CD4 cells after COVID-19. Study overall: Post-vaccine specimens arrived a median 72 days past the second dose.

Whole-study findings and limits: After vaccination, at late timepoints, clones induced by infection and by vaccine contracted markedly.

Worth noting for this clone: Its antigen remains unidentified.

Antigen-specific CD4+ T cells were expanded (with viral peptide pools) by the ViraFEST assay ahead of sequencing. Isolation of CD4+ T cells took place after less than twelve days of culture. Convalescent patients had PCR-confirmed SARS-CoV-2 infection between March and December 2020. It was two doses of either the BNT162b2 or mRNA-1273 vaccine that participants received. A density of roughly 2 million PBMC per well was used; these cells were cultured with roughly 10 IU/ml IL-2 and roughly 10 ug/ml peptides. IL-2 medium took the place of half the medium on both days 3 and 7. Produced via immunoSEQ multiplex PCR; TCRdb's table is partial and in-frame only. The data show some 15,000 clones, with around 75% seen just once and 20% to 25% held by the top ten. CDR1 is ENHRY and CDR2 is SYGVKD in the germline V gene. This CDR3 is 12 amino acids long.

This material consisted of CD4+ T cells from PBMCs cultured with HCoV-NL63 spike peptides, taken after COVID-19 vaccination. The chain uses TRBV10-3 and TRBJ2-7; D is possibly TRBD1 (5 bases). The sequence was obtained from a human donor who had a prior SARS-CoV-2 infection. The CDR3 loop reads CASRQGLDEQYF. The CDR3, as DNA: TGTGCAAGCAGGCAGGGTCTTGACGAGCAGTACTTC.